Listed below are T cell receptor beta chains from one sample, sequenced in a study of blood T cell repertoires in COVID-19. Clones were sequenced by immunoSEQ multiplex PCR, and TCRdb holds only the in-frame ones, with some missing. Of 90,000 to 120,000 clones listed, roughly four fifths are singletons. Sequencing used peripheral blood. These receptors were collected from a woman in her seventies with acute or convalescent COVID-19. Both conserved end residues are part of each CDR3. The D gene is left open where the match is weak. Not every row has a clone size; where given, it reads once, few, many or a size class.

cdr3_aa cdr3_nt clone_size d_call j_call v_call
CASSPGLGSYNEQFF TGTGCCAGCAGCCCGGGACTAGGTTCCTACAATGAGCAGTTCTTC NA TRBD2 TRBJ2-1 TRBV6-6
CATSFGGGYQPQHF TGCGCCACCTCCTTTGGGGGGGGCTATCAGCCCCAGCATTTT NA NA TRBJ1-5 TRBV10-2
CASFKGDTTGKMYGYTF TGTGCCAGCTTTAAGGGAGACACGACAGGGAAAATGTATGGCTACACCTTC NA TRBD1 TRBJ1-2 TRBV28
CASSRRQGGTDTQYF TGTGCCAGTAGTAGGCGTCAGGGAGGAACAGATACGCAGTATTTT NA NA TRBJ2-3 TRBV19
CASSLRGQVGTEAFF TGTGCCAGCAGCTTAAGGGGTCAGGTAGGCACTGAAGCTTTCTTT NA NA TRBJ1-1 TRBV7-9
CASSLVGGPYTGELFF TGTGCCAGCAGCTTGGTGGGAGGGCCATACACCGGGGAGCTGTTTTTT NA TRBD2 TRBJ2-2 TRBV7-3
CASSLDLAGGETQYF TGTGCCAGCAGCTTGGACCTAGCGGGGGGGGAGACCCAGTACTTC NA TRBD2 TRBJ2-5 TRBV5-4
CASRKTRTLTGDEQYF TGTGCCAGCAGGAAAACCAGGACCCTGACCGGGGACGAGCAGTACTTC NA NA TRBJ2-7 TRBV28
CASTAGTGYGYTF TGTGCCAGCACCGCCGGGACAGGCTATGGCTACACCTTC NA TRBD1 TRBJ1-2 TRBV27
CSSFTGTSGNEQFF TGCAGCTCATTCACCGGGACTAGCGGCAATGAGCAGTTCTTC NA TRBD2 TRBJ2-1 TRBV29-1
CASSSPGEKNTEAFF TGTGCCAGCAGCTCCCCCGGGGAAAAGAACACTGAAGCTTTCTTT NA NA TRBJ1-1 TRBV7-9
CASSPLAGAREKLFF TGTGCCAGCAGCCCTCTGGCGGGGGCGCGAGAAAAACTGTTTTTT NA NA TRBJ1-4 TRBV5-6
CASSQVQGANAEAFF TGTGCCAGCAGCCAAGTGCAGGGGGCAAATGCTGAAGCTTTCTTT NA TRBD1 TRBJ1-1 TRBV3-1/TRBV3-2
CASSLGGHRNTEAFF TGTGCCAGCAGCTTAGGGGGACACCGGAACACTGAAGCTTTCTTT NA NA TRBJ1-1 TRBV7-9
CASKTRVEGTEAFF TGTGCCAGTAAGACGCGGGTGGAAGGGACTGAAGCTTTCTTT many NA TRBJ1-1 TRBV19
CASSIRTGVLIEQFF TGTGCCAGCAGCATCCGGACAGGGGTCCTCATAGAGCAGTTCTTC few TRBD1 TRBJ2-1 TRBV9
CASRRIDRADTEAFF TGTGCCAGCAGAAGAATCGACAGGGCGGACACTGAAGCTTTCTTT NA TRBD1 TRBJ1-1 TRBV28
CASSLGADEQFF TGCGCCAGCAGCTTGGGAGCCGATGAGCAGTTCTTC few NA TRBJ2-1 TRBV5-1
CASSLVPGGNYGYTF TGTGCCAGCAGCTTAGTTCCAGGGGGCAACTATGGCTACACCTTC NA TRBD1 TRBJ1-2 TRBV7-2
CASSLGGAREKLFF TGTGCCAGCAGTCTCGGTGGGGCAAGGGAAAAACTGTTTTTT NA NA TRBJ1-4 TRBV6-5
CASSYSDRARNEQFF TGTGCCAGCAGTTACTCGGACAGGGCAAGGAATGAGCAGTTCTTC NA TRBD1 TRBJ2-1 TRBV6-7
CASSLSVRTGAFHEQYF TGTGCCAGCAGTTTATCGGTTAGGACAGGGGCGTTCCACGAGCAGTACTTC NA TRBD1 TRBJ2-7 TRBV27
CASSPSGRAHEQFF TGTGCCAGCAGTCCCAGCGGGAGGGCCCATGAGCAGTTCTTC NA TRBD2 TRBJ2-1 TRBV6-5
CASSIQGGSSYNSPLHF TGTGCCAGCAGCATACAGGGAGGGAGCTCCTATAATTCACCCCTCCACTTT NA NA TRBJ1-6 TRBV7-8
CSVDSNTQETQYF TGCAGCGTAGACAGTAACACACAAGAGACCCAGTACTTC few NA TRBJ2-5 TRBV29-1
CASSDVGQAAWGYTF TGTGCCAGCAGTGACGTCGGACAGGCAGCGTGGGGCTACACCTTC NA TRBD1 TRBJ1-2 TRBV25-1
CASSYRTGMTYNEQFF TGCGCCAGCAGCTATAGGACAGGGATGACCTACAATGAGCAGTTCTTC NA TRBD1 TRBJ2-1 TRBV4-3
CASSPRTGVSYEQYF TGTGCCAGCAGCCCGAGGACAGGGGTTTCCTACGAGCAGTACTTC NA TRBD1 TRBJ2-7 TRBV11-2
CASSNSDRDGTDTQYF TGCGCCAGCAGCAATTCGGACAGGGACGGAACAGATACGCAGTATTTT NA TRBD1 TRBJ2-3 TRBV5-1
CASSEPAGGEKLFF TGTGCCAGCAGTGAACCGGCAGGGGGTGAAAAACTGTTTTTT NA TRBD1 TRBJ1-4 TRBV2
CASSRETGYSYNEQFF TGTGCCAGCAGCAGAGAAACGGGATACTCCTACAATGAGCAGTTCTTC NA NA TRBJ2-1 TRBV7-2
CASSQVLAGRMRELFF TGTGCCAGCAGCCAAGTGCTAGCGGGACGTATGAGGGAGCTGTTTTTT NA TRBD2 TRBJ2-2 TRBV3-1/TRBV3-2
CAISEGTGGKDEQYF TGTGCCATCAGTGAAGGTACAGGGGGCAAGGACGAGCAGTACTTC NA TRBD1 TRBJ2-7 TRBV10-3
CASSTGAHGYTF TGTGCCAGCTCGACAGGGGCGCATGGCTACACCTTC once TRBD1 TRBJ1-2 TRBV12-3/TRBV12-4
CSASGDRRPYEQYF TGCAGTGCTAGTGGGGACAGGAGGCCCTACGAGCAGTACTTC NA TRBD1 TRBJ2-7 TRBV20-1